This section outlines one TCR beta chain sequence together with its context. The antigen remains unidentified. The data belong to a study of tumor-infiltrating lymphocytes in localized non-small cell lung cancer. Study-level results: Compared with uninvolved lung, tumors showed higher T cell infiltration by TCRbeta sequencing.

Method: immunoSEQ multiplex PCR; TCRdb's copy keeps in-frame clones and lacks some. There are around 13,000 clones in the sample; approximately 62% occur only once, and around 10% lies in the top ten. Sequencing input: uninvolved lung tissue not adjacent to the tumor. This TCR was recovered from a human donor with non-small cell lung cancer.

CDR3 sequence reads: CASSLEGWGYTF. CDR3 bases: TGTGCCAGCAGCTTAGAAGGGTGGGGCTACACCTTC. The V gene is TRBV7-9, the J gene TRBJ1-2; D ambiguous. Germline V lookup: CDR1 SEHNR, CDR2 FQNEAQ (reference sequence). V shed 1 base and J shed 8 bases, with 8 bases lying between them. The CDR3 is 12 residues long.